A selection of T cell receptor beta chains follows, all from one sample in a study of blood T cell repertoires in COVID-19. Some clones are missing from TCRdb's copy, which holds only in-frame ones; the method was immunoSEQ multiplex PCR. The table includes some 35,000 clones, approximately 90% detected once. The specimen sequenced was peripheral blood. The source is a man in his 70s with active COVID-19. The CDR3 runs from the conserved cysteine through the conserved F or W. A D gene is named only where the DNA matches it firmly. Size is omitted from some rows. Given values are once, few, many or a class for expanded clones.

j_call clone_size d_call v_call cdr3_nt cdr3_aa
TRBJ2-2 - TRBD2 TRBV5-1 TGCGCCAGCAGCTCTCTAGCGGGAGTCCACGGGGAGCTGTTTTTT CASSSLAGVHGELFF
TRBJ2-5 - TRBD1 TRBV7-3 TGTGCCAGCAGCCACGGGACAGGGATGGGCCAAGAGACCCAGTACTTC CASSHGTGMGQETQYF
TRBJ1-6 - - TRBV28 TGTGCCAGCATCGACACGGGGTTTCAAAATTCACCCCTCCACTTT CASIDTGFQNSPLHF
TRBJ1-2 - - TRBV24-1 TGTGCCACCAGTTCCGGGGTTCTTAAGGGTGGCTACACCTTC CATSSGVLKGGYTF
TRBJ2-2 - TRBD2 TRBV28 TGTGCCAGCAGCCGTAGACTAGCGGGAGGGCCTCTCAACACCGGGGAGCTGTTTTTT CASSRRLAGGPLNTGELFF
TRBJ1-3 few - TRBV7-8 TGTGCCAGCAGACTAGCCTCCGGAAACACCATATATTTT CASRLASGNTIYF
TRBJ1-1 - TRBD1 TRBV28 TGTGCCAGCCCCCCGGGTCGCAGGGGGCGGGGGAACACTGAAGCTTTCTTT CASPPGRRGRGNTEAFF
TRBJ1-1 - - TRBV11-2 TGTGCCAGCAGCTTCGGGACAAGGGTATACACTGAAGCTTTCTTT CASSFGTRVYTEAFF
TRBJ1-6 - - TRBV7-8 TGTGCCAGCAGCTTAGGTCCCGATTCACCCCTCCACTTT CASSLGPDSPLHF
TRBJ2-7 - TRBD1 TRBV28 TGTGCCAGCAAGGGACAGGGGTATGAGCAGTACTTC CASKGQGYEQYF
TRBJ2-3 - - TRBV2 TGTGCCAGCAGTGACATGGGCACGAACACAGATACGCAGTATTTT CASSDMGTNTDTQYF
TRBJ1-5 - - TRBV5-8 TGTGCCAGCAGCTTCAACAGGCATCAGCCCCAGCATTTT CASSFNRHQPQHF
TRBJ2-2 - - TRBV4-3 TGCGCCAGCAGCCAAGAACCCGGGACAAGCCTCACCGGGGAGCTGTTTTTT CASSQEPGTSLTGELFF
TRBJ1-2 once - TRBV21-1 TGTGCCAGCAGCAACCTGTCTGACAGGGGGAACTATGGCTACACCTTC CASSNLSDRGNYGYTF
TRBJ1-1 - - TRBV20-1 TGCAGTGCTAGTGAGCACGCGGGCACTGAAGCTTTCTTT CSASEHAGTEAFF
TRBJ2-7 - TRBD1 TRBV5-6 TGTGCCAGCAGCTTAGACAGGGGCGAGCAGTACTTC CASSLDRGEQYF
TRBJ2-7 - TRBD2 TRBV29-1 TGCAGCGTTGAGTCGAGGACTAGCGGCTACGAGCAGTACTTC CSVESRTSGYEQYF
TRBJ2-1 - - TRBV5-6 TGTGCCAGCAGCTTGGATCCAGGGCCCACGAGTGAGCAGTTCTTC CASSLDPGPTSEQFF
TRBJ2-5 - TRBD2 TRBV19 TGTGCCAGTACCAGCGGGGAAGAGACCCAGTACTTC CASTSGEETQYF
TRBJ1-2 - - TRBV6-6 TGTGCCAGCAGTTACCTTGACACTAGAGATGGCTACACCTTC CASSYLDTRDGYTF
TRBJ1-5 - - TRBV19 TGTGCCAGTAGTACGGGGGTTCAGCCCCAGCATTTT CASSTGVQPQHF
TRBJ2-3 - - TRBV15 TGTGCCACCAGCAGGTACTCCTCCACAGATACGCAGTATTTT CATSRYSSTDTQYF
TRBJ1-5 - - TRBV4-3 TGCGCCAGCAGCCAAGATCCCGGTCAGCCCCAGCATTTT CASSQDPGQPQHF
TRBJ2-3 - TRBD2 TRBV27 TGTGCCAGCAGTTTGAGCGGGAGGTTCACAGATACGCAGTATTTT CASSLSGRFTDTQYF
TRBJ2-2 - TRBD2 TRBV5-1 TGCGCCAGCAGTGCGTTACCTAGCGGGGTATTCACCGGGGAGCTGTTTTTT CASSALPSGVFTGELFF
TRBJ2-7 - TRBD1 TRBV28 TGTGCCAGCAGCACCCTGACAGGGGTGTACTTC CASSTLTGVYF
TRBJ2-1 - - TRBV4-1 TGCGCCAGCAGCCAAGAACTAAGGGGCCGTGAGCAGTTCTTC CASSQELRGREQFF
TRBJ2-3 - TRBD2 TRBV7-2 TGTGCCAGCGGGCTAGCGGGGGTGGGTACGCAGTATTTT CASGLAGVGTQYF
TRBJ2-7 - - TRBV3-1/TRBV3-2 TGTGCCAGCAGCCAAGGTTGGGGACATTCCCTCGAGCAGTACTTC CASSQGWGHSLEQYF
TRBJ2-2 - - TRBV5-1 TGCGCCAGCAGCTTGGAGGGGCAGGGTGCCGGGGAGCTGTTTTTT CASSLEGQGAGELFF
TRBJ2-1 - - TRBV30 TGTGCCTGGAGTCCAGGGATTTACAATGAGCAGTTCTTC CAWSPGIYNEQFF
TRBJ2-1 - - TRBV28 TGTGCCAGCACCAACCAGCGGAATCTGGCCTACAATGAGCAGTTCTTC CASTNQRNLAYNEQFF
TRBJ2-7 - TRBD2 TRBV19 TGTGCCAGTAGTACCCCGACTAGCGCTTCCTACGAGCAGTACTTC CASSTPTSASYEQYF
TRBJ1-1 once - TRBV9 TGTGCCAGCAGCCCCTTCCACGGGGGGAACACTGAAGCTTTCTTT CASSPFHGGNTEAFF
TRBJ1-6 - - TRBV28 TGTGCCAGCAATCCAGGGTTGGGTCCCCTCCACTTT CASNPGLGPLHF
TRBJ2-3 - TRBD1 TRBV11-1 TGTGCCAGCAGCGGAGACAGGGTGGCGAATACGCAGTATTTT CASSGDRVANTQYF
TRBJ2-5 - TRBD2 TRBV7-8 TGTGCCAGCAGCTTACTATGGACTAGCGGGAGGTCCCAAGAGACCCAGTACTTC CASSLLWTSGRSQETQYF
TRBJ2-5 - - TRBV4-1 TGCGCCAGCAGCCAACTAGGACCAGGAGGGACCCAGTACTTC CASSQLGPGGTQYF
TRBJ2-3 - TRBD2 TRBV4-3 TGCGCCAGCAGCCAAGTACTAGCGGGAGGGCCTGGCGATACGCAGTATTTT CASSQVLAGGPGDTQYF
TRBJ2-2 - - TRBV24-1 TGTGCCACCAGTGACAGCGCGGGGACCCCCGGGGAGCTGTTTTTT CATSDSAGTPGELFF
TRBJ1-2 - - TRBV6-5 TGTGCCAGCAGGGGGGGGCCCTCGGCCTATGGCTACACCTTC CASRGGPSAYGYTF
TRBJ2-5 - TRBD2 TRBV5-1 TGCGCCAGCAGCTTCCGCGGGAGGTCGGAGACCCAGTACTTC CASSFRGRSETQYF
TRBJ2-5 - - TRBV7-2 TGTGCCAGCAGCTTCATGGGACTGGGGGAGACCCAGTACTTC CASSFMGLGETQYF
TRBJ2-1 - - TRBV6-4 TGTGCCAGCAGTCCAAGCGGCTCGCACAATGAGCAGTTCTTC CASSPSGSHNEQFF
TRBJ2-7 - TRBD2 TRBV3-1/TRBV3-2 TGTGCCAGCGGGGGCCAAGCGGGAGCCTACGAGCAGTACTTC CASGGQAGAYEQYF
TRBJ2-5 - TRBD2 TRBV3-1/TRBV3-2 TGTGCCAGCAGCCTCCGACTAGCGGCCTTCGGTGAGACCCAGTACTTC CASSLRLAAFGETQYF
TRBJ2-1 - - TRBV5-1 TGCGCCAGCAGCTTGGGGGCCCCTCTGGGTGAGCAGTTCTTC CASSLGAPLGEQFF
TRBJ1-3 - - TRBV7-9 TGTGCCAGCAGCTTAACTAAACTTCAGGGAAGGGTCTCTGGAAACACCATATATTTT CASSLTKLQGRVSGNTIYF
TRBJ2-7 - - TRBV2 TGTGCCAGCAGGGAAAGGGAACTAGCTATCGAGCAGTACTTC CASRERELAIEQYF
TRBJ2-3 - TRBD1 TRBV5-1 TGCGCCAGCAGCTATGGACAGGGCGGGACAGATACGCAGTATTTT CASSYGQGGTDTQYF
TRBJ2-1 - - TRBV3-1/TRBV3-2 TGTGCCAGCAGCCAAAGCTCCCTGGCTGCGGGACCGAACTACAATGAGCAGTTCTTC CASSQSSLAAGPNYNEQFF
TRBJ2-7 - TRBD1 TRBV28 TGTGCCAGCCACAGGGGGTTGACCTACGAGCAGTACTTC CASHRGLTYEQYF
TRBJ1-1 - - TRBV6-6 TGTGCCAGCAGTTACAAGGGGAGGACTGAAGCTTTCTTT CASSYKGRTEAFF
TRBJ2-5 - - TRBV9 TGTGCCAGCAGCGCCGGGATGGGCAGGGGAGAGACCCAGTACTTC CASSAGMGRGETQYF